One TCR beta chain is described in this entry. This sample is part of a study of siplizumab effects on memory and regulatory T cells. Germline V gene data show CDR1 as GTSNPN and CDR2 as SVGIG (reference sequence). The CDR3 spans 14 residues. The study assayed some 100,000 TCR templates per sample. Only in-frame clones appear in the TCRdb table, and some are missing; sequencing was by immunoSEQ multiplex PCR. The sample yields around 100,000 clones, 80% to 95% seen once. The origin of this receptor is a human donor in good health. Sequencing input: CD4+ T cells sorted from blood. This rearrangement joins TRBV30 to TRBJ1-3; D call uncertain. DNA of the CDR3: TGTGCATGCAGAGATGCTGTCTCTGGAAACACCATATATTTT. It codes for CACRDAVSGNTIYF.